These 26 T cell receptor beta chains share one sample of origin, sequenced in a study of blood T cells in healthy people across ages (dated by TCRdb to between 2015 and 2016). Libraries were built with 5' RACE. TCRdb names Illumina HiSeq 2500 as the instrument used. A second PCR of about 7 to 12 cycles was performed with a sample-barcoded 5' primer and a J-beta primer mix. TCRdb reprocessing: public reads trimmed at Q25 with fastp, clones called with MiXCR, in-frame beta chains kept. Each entry merges the rows of one CDR3 protein and shows their most common DNA and genes. The sample yields roughly 1,300,000 distinct CDR3 sequences; approximately 63% were counted once. Over 5.5% of the sample rests with the top ten. Sequenced sample: blood. All receptors come from a young man in good health.

The rearrangement joins TRBV7-6 to TRBJ2-3, with TRBD2 as a possible D gene (6 bases). The V gene's germline CDR1 is SGHVS and CDR2 FNYEAQ. CDR3 length equals 15 residues. V was clipped by 2 bases and J by 6 bases, with 15 bases between them. CDR3 sequence (DNA): TGTGCCAGCAGCTTATTAGCGGCTAAAACGGATACGCAGTATTTT. It codes for CASSLLAAKTDTQYF. Complete variable domain (other parts from reference TRBV7-6 and TRBJ2-3): GAGVSQSPRYKVTKRGQDVALRCDPISGHVSLYWYRQALGQGPEFLTYFNYEAQQDKSGLPNDRFSAERPEGSISTLTIQRTEQRDSAMYRCASSLLAAKTDTQYFGPGTRLTVL.

The chain links TRBV4-3 to TRBJ2-3; no reliable D call. V was pared by 1 base and J by 5 bases, with 7 bases between. This CDR3 is built from 13 residues. Germline CDR1 LGHNA, CDR2 YSLEER. CDR3 loop: CASSQGFLDTQYF. In nucleotides, the CDR3 is TGCGCCAGCAGCCAAGGTTTCTTAGATACGCAGTATTTT.

The chain has TRBV7-9 and TRBJ1-2, with D possibly TRBD1 on 6 matching bases. CDR3 size: 17 residues. Trimming cost V 1 base and J 0 bases, with 15 bases left between them. CDR1 is SEHNR and CDR2 is FQNEAQ in the germline V gene (reference sequence). DNA of the CDR3: TGTGCCAGCAGCTTAGTTGACAGGCCGTGGGCTAACTATGGCTACACCTTC. Translated, it gives CASSLVDRPWANYGYTF. Together with reference TRBV7-9 and TRBJ1-2, the CDR3 gives the full variable domain: DTGVSQNPRHKITKRGQNVTFRCDPISEHNRLYWYRQTLGQGPEFLTYFQNEAQLEKSRLLSDRFSAERPKGSFSTLEIQRTEQGDSAMYLCASSLVDRPWANYGYTFGSGTRLTVV.

The V gene is TRBV4-3, the J gene TRBJ2-1; 10 bases match TRBD1. V was clipped by 1 base and J by 5 bases; unmatched bases: 2. CDR3 length equals 15 residues. Germline V CDR1 and CDR2: LGHNA, YSLEER. The DNA for the CDR3 is TGCGCCAGCAGCCAAGGGACAGGGGGGGACAATGAGCAGTTCTTC. The encoded protein is CASSQGTGGDNEQFF.

As for this clonotype: The junction departs from germline at one end; a sequencing error may be responsible. The chain carries TRBV7-2 and TRBJ2-3; D gene ambiguous. CDR3 length: 15 amino acids. In germline, CDR1 is SGHTA, CDR2 FQGNSA. CDR3 coding DNA: TGTGCCAGCAGCTTAGCTCACGATAGCACGGATACGCAGTATTTT. Translation: CASSLAHDSTDTQYF. Complete variable domain (other parts from reference TRBV7-2 and TRBJ2-3): GAGVSQSPSNKVTEKGKDVELRCDPISGHTALYWYRQSLGQGLEFLIYFQGNSAPDKSGLPSDRFSAERTGGSVSTLTIQRTQQEDSAVYLCASSLAHDSTDTQYFGPGTRLTVL.

Regarding this clonotype: One junction end disagrees with the germline gene, perhaps due to a read error. V gene TRBV27 combines with J gene TRBJ1-1; 9 nucleotides line up with TRBD1. Germline lookup yields CDR1 MNHEY and CDR2 SMNVEV (reference sequence). This CDR3 is built from 16 residues. The CDR3 loop reads CTSSRDRDNMNTEAFF. In DNA form, the CDR3 reads TGTACCAGCAGCCGGGACAGGGACAACATGAACACTGAAGCTTTCTTT.

This clonotype appeared a few times. CDR3 sequence reads: CSASQGIGHEQYF. Here the CDR3 DNA reads TGCAGTGCTAGTCAGGGGATAGGCCACGAGCAGTACTTC. The chain couples TRBV20-1 to TRBJ2-7; a weak D match, TRBD1 (6 bases). CDR3 size: 13 residues. Germline V CDR1 and CDR2: DFQATT, SNEGSKA (reference sequence). The germline V and J ends were trimmed by 3 bases and 5 bases, with 14 bases remaining between them.

This chain joins TRBV20-1 and TRBJ2-7; TRBD1 agrees at 9 bases. This CDR3 comprises 13 residues. CDR1 is DFQATT and CDR2 is SNEGSKA in the germline V gene (reference sequence). The junction had 5 bases not matched to a gene; V was cut back by 6 bases and J by 2 bases. This chain's CDR3 is CSAPRDRAYEQYF. The CDR3 DNA sequence: TGCAGTGCCCCACGGGACAGGGCCTACGAGCAGTACTTC.

The J gene is TRBJ2-3, the V gene TRBV4-1; D tentatively fits TRBD1 or TRBD2 (5 bases each). The CDR3 spans 14 residues. Germline values: CDR1 MGHRA, CDR2 YSYEKL. The V end was cut by 8 bases, the J end by 2 bases, with 14 bases between. The CDR3 coding sequence is TGCGCCAGCCCTCCAGGGACGAACACAGATACGCAGTATTTT. The encoded protein is CASPPGTNTDTQYF.

The rearrangement uses TRBV28 and TRBJ2-1; D gene ambiguous. Trimming left V 6 bases short and J 9 bases short, with 9 bases between. The CDR3 extends over 11 amino acids. The germline gives CDR1 MDHEN, CDR2 SYDVKM. The CDR3 DNA follows: TGTGCCAGCAGCCGGATAGGTGAGCAGTTCTTC. Translated: CASSRIGEQFF.

V and J are TRBV7-2 and TRBJ1-2; D is uncertain. The CDR3 is made up of 13 amino acids. Germline assignment: CDR1 SGHTA and CDR2 FQGNSA. Deletions cut 6 bases from V and 4 bases from J, with 12 bases between. Written as DNA, the CDR3 is TGTGCCAGCAGTTTCCCTAGCGCCTATGGCTACACCTTC. Translation gives CASSFPSAYGYTF.

The chain combines TRBV20-1 with TRBJ1-2, with a possible D match to TRBD1 (5 bases). CDR3 length: 12 amino acids. With 6 bases removed from V and 8 bases from J, the gap between germline ends came to 16 bases. Germline lookup yields CDR1 DFQATT and CDR2 SNEGSKA (reference sequence). CDR3 in amino acids: CSARDLLRGYTF. In DNA, the CDR3 is TGCAGTGCCCGGGACCTCTTGCGGGGCTACACCTTC.

A single count supports this clonotype. V usage is TRBV6-2 or TRBV6-3 and J usage is TRBJ2-5, with TRBD2 identical over 9 bases. The CDR3 has 17 amino acids. The V gene end was trimmed by 0 bases and the J gene end by 1 base; junction bases not matched to a gene: 6. Germline V gene sequence: CDR1 MNHEY, CDR2 SVGEGT. The CDR3 coding sequence is TGTGCCAGCAGTTACTCGACGACAGCGGGGGGCCAAGAGACCCAGTACTTC. Encoded protein: CASSYSTTAGGQETQYF.

V and J are TRBV28 and TRBJ2-4; weak D call: TRBD1 (6 bases). There are 17 residues in the CDR3. Deletions cut 6 bases from V and 2 bases from J, with 20 bases between. Germline V lookup: CDR1 MDHEN, CDR2 SYDVKM. In DNA, the CDR3 is TGTGCCAGCAGCTATTACTCCCTATGGGACACCAAAAACATTCAGTACTTC. Translation gives CASSYYSLWDTKNIQYF.

The chain joins TRBV7-9 to TRBJ1-4; 8 bases are shared with TRBD1. CDR1 is SEHNR and CDR2 is FQNEAQ in the germline V gene (reference sequence). The CDR3 totals 14 residues. With 1 base clipped from V and 12 bases from J, the junction kept 7 bases outside the gene matches. CDR3 protein: CASSLGRTGIELFF. In nucleotides, the CDR3 is TGTGCCAGCAGCTTAGGGCGGACAGGGATCGAACTGTTTTTT.

In its sample, this clonotype was seen a few times. The rearrangement joins TRBV7-2 to TRBJ2-7, with 11 nucleotides matching TRBD1. The CDR3 consists of 13 residues. The V gene end was trimmed by 4 bases and the J gene end by 7 bases; junction bases not matched to a gene: 3. Germline CDR1 reads SGHTA; CDR2 reads FQGNSA. CDR3 coding DNA: TGTGCCAGCAGCTCGGACAGGGGGCTGGAGCAGTACTTC. It encodes CASSSDRGLEQYF.

In this sample, this clonotype turned up a few times. The rearrangement uses TRBV7-9 and TRBJ2-5; no reliable D call. V lost 9 bases and J 5 bases, leaving 10 bases between the germline ends. This CDR3 has 11 amino acids. Looked up from germline, CDR1 is SEHNR and CDR2 is FQNEAQ (reference sequence). As DNA, the CDR3 is TGTGCCAGTAACTTGGGGGAGACCCAGTACTTC. This gives the protein CASNLGETQYF.

In this sample, this clonotype turned up a few times. The chain links TRBV9 to TRBJ2-5; D is uncertain. CDR3 length equals 14 residues. In germline, CDR1 is SGDLS, CDR2 YYNGEE. Trimming left V 5 bases short and J 2 bases short, with 13 bases between. CDR3 in DNA: TGTGCCAGCAGTCCAAATCGCCTACAAGAGACCCAGTACTTC. Its translation: CASSPNRLQETQYF. Complete variable domain (other parts from reference TRBV9 and TRBJ2-5): DSGVTQTPKHLITATGQRVTLRCSPRSGDLSVYWYQQSLDQGLQFLIQYYNGEERAKGNILERFSAQQFPDLHSELNLSSLELGDSALYFCASSPNRLQETQYFGPGTRLLVL.

This chain uses TRBV27 with TRBJ1-4; D is unclear. The CDR3 is 14 amino acids. Germline assignment: CDR1 MNHEY and CDR2 SMNVEV (reference sequence). V was shortened by 6 bases and J by 4 bases, with 12 bases between the two germline ends. The CDR3 DNA reads as TGTGCCAGCAGCGCACAGAGCCGTAATGAAAAACTGTTTTTT. Amino acids: CASSAQSRNEKLFF.

DNA for the CDR3: TGTGCCAGCAGTTTGCAGCCGAACACAGATACGCAGTATTTT. Protein: CASSLQPNTDTQYF. The chain couples TRBV27 to TRBJ2-3; D unclear. This CDR3 has 14 amino acids. Germline-derived CDR1 and CDR2 are MNHEY and SMNVEV (reference sequence). V lost 3 bases, J lost 2 bases, and 9 bases lay in between.

The chain uses TRBV20-1 and TRBJ2-5; no clear D. There are 13 residues in the CDR3. Germline V CDR1 and CDR2: DFQATT, SNEGSKA (reference sequence). V was pared by 2 bases and J by 2 bases, with 9 bases between. The CDR3 loop is CSARSRAQETQYF. The CDR3 DNA is TGCAGTGCTAGAAGTCGAGCTCAAGAGACCCAGTACTTC.

V and J are TRBV5-1 and TRBJ1-2; TRBD1 agrees at 7 bases. Germline V gives CDR1 SGHRS, CDR2 YFSETQ. Trimming at V came to 4 bases and at J to 1 base, leaving 7 bases not matched to a gene. The CDR3 spans 15 residues. The CDR3 nucleotides are TGCGCCAGCAGCGCCGGGACAGTAGATAACTATGGCTACACCTTC. Translation gives CASSAGTVDNYGYTF. The entire variable domain, with the rest obtained from reference TRBV5-1 and TRBJ1-2, is as follows: KAGVTQTPRYLIKTRGQQVTLSCSPISGHRSVSWYQQTPGQGLQFLFEYFSETQRNKGNFPGRFSGRQFSNSRSEMNVSTLELGDSALYLCASSAGTVDNYGYTFGSGTRLTVV.

Only one count was recorded for this clonotype. The chain has TRBV27 and TRBJ1-2, with a tentative D call TRBD1 (5 bases). V was shortened by 2 bases and J by 4 bases, with 11 bases between the two germline ends. Germline V gene data show CDR1 as MNHEY and CDR2 as SMNVEV (reference sequence). CDR3 length: 14 residues. The CDR3 loop is CASSLTGLTYGYTF. DNA for the CDR3: TGTGCCAGCAGTTTAACGGGACTCACCTATGGCTACACCTTC.

The chain is built from TRBV4-3 and TRBJ1-6; possibly TRBD1 for D (5 bases). The V gene's germline CDR1 is LGHNA and CDR2 YSLEER. V was shortened by 4 bases and J by 7 bases, with 17 bases between the two germline ends. CDR3 length: 16 residues. The CDR3 loop is CASSPHSGAINSPLHF. CDR3 nucleotide sequence: TGCGCCAGCAGCCCCCATAGCGGGGCAATCAATTCACCCCTCCACTTT.

The chain combines TRBV18 with TRBJ2-5; TRBD1 or TRBD2 may be the D gene (5 bases each). V dropped 1 base and J dropped 2 bases, with 14 bases sitting between them. Germline CDR1 KGHSH, CDR2 LQKENI. CDR3 length: 16 residues. The CDR3 loop is CASSPHPGLVQETQYF. CDR3 bases: TGTGCCAGCTCACCACATCCGGGGCTCGTTCAAGAGACCCAGTACTTC.

The chain carries TRBV30 and TRBJ1-2; D not certain. Looked up from germline, CDR1 is GTSNPN and CDR2 is SVGIG (reference sequence). V lost 1 base and J 8 bases, leaving 17 bases between the germline ends. This CDR3 is 14 amino acids long. The chain's CDR3 is CAWSAQRGIEGYTF. The CDR3, as DNA: TGTGCCTGGAGTGCCCAGCGGGGAATAGAAGGCTACACCTTC.